This passage covers 11 T cell receptor beta chains from one sample sequenced in a study of human T cells and chemical hapten exposure. MiXCR was run by TCRdb on the RACE reads, yielding one entry per CDR3 protein. The sample shows some 42,000 distinct CDR3 sequences, around 8.9% of them seen only once. Time point described: patch test 2, 6 weeks after DPC sensitization. Sample treatment: therapeutic diphenylcyclopropenone sensitization with weekly scalp DPC. This material consisted of whole blood, taken in connection with sensitization to the hapten diphenylcyclopropenone (DPC). The origin of the receptors is a woman in her thirties or forties with alopecia areata. Some clones in this sample may be carry-over from other donors' samples.

Many counts were recorded for this clonotype. This chain uses TRBV7-6 with TRBJ1-3; no firm D call. CDR3 size: 16 residues. The germline gives CDR1 SGHVS, CDR2 FNYEAQ. V lost 3 bases, J lost 0 bases, and 12 bases lay in between. CDR3 sequence: CASSLLMDYSGNTIYF. Written as DNA, the CDR3 is TGTGCCAGCAGCTTGTTAATGGACTACTCTGGAAACACCATATATTTT.

This clonotype was seen repeatedly, ten times or more. The chain recombines TRBV5-1 with TRBJ2-7; D is ambiguous. V lost 0 bases to trimming and J lost 5 bases, with 12 bases between them. Germline loops: CDR1 SGHRS, CDR2 YFSETQ. The CDR3 is made up of 14 amino acids. CDR3 sequence (DNA): TGCGCCAGCAGCTTGGGTTTGGGAAGCGACGAGCAGTACTTC. Its translation: CASSLGLGSDEQYF.

This clonotype occurred many times. This chain joins TRBV3-1 and TRBJ2-1; tentatively, D is TRBD2 (7 bases). The V gene's germline CDR1 is LGHDT and CDR2 YNNKEL (reference sequence). Trimming shortened V by 1 base and J by 9 bases, and 10 bases separated the two germline ends. This CDR3 contains 13 residues. In DNA form, the CDR3 reads TGTGCCAGCAGCCAAGCGGGGGGCGGTGAGCAGTTCTTC. Amino acid sequence: CASSQAGGGEQFF.

This clonotype has a handful of counts. This chain connects TRBV20-1 to TRBJ2-7, with D possibly being TRBD2 (8 bases). This CDR3 comprises 18 residues. The ends were cut back, 3 bases at V and 0 bases at J, with 24 bases in the middle. Germline CDR1 reads DFQATT; CDR2 reads SNEGSKA (reference sequence). CDR3 residues: CSASPMAGRGPSSYEQYF. The CDR3, as DNA: TGCAGTGCTAGTCCTATGGCCGGGAGGGGGCCCAGCTCCTACGAGCAGTACTTC.

Ten or more counts support this clonotype. The chain combines TRBV18 with TRBJ2-5; D gene unclear. CDR1 and CDR2 (germline): KGHSH, LQKENI. The CDR3 spans 16 residues. Trimming stripped 3 bases from V and 4 bases from J, with 18 bases between. The CDR3 loop is CASSPSRAAERETQYF. CDR3 bases: TGTGCCAGCTCACCCTCCCGGGCCGCGGAGAGAGAGACCCAGTACTTC. The full variable domain, rest sourced from reference TRBV18 and TRBJ2-5, is NAGVMQNPRHLVRRRGQEARLRCSPMKGHSHVYWYRQLPEEGLKFMVYLQKENIIDESGMPKERFSAEFPKEGPSILRIQQVVRGDSAAYFCASSPSRAAERETQYFGPGTRLLVL.

This clonotype was observed a handful of times. This chain joins TRBV6-5 and TRBJ2-7; 10 nucleotides line up with TRBD2. V lost 4 bases, J lost 0 bases, and 3 bases stayed unmatched. This CDR3 region has 15 residues. Germline V gene data show CDR1 as MNHEY and CDR2 as SVGAGI. CDR3 region: CASSFSGGYSYEQYF. For the CDR3, the DNA is TGTGCCAGCAGTTTTAGCGGGGGGTACTCCTACGAGCAGTACTTC.

The table lists this clonotype with many counts. The chain combines TRBV4-1 with TRBJ2-7; 9 nucleotides line up with TRBD1. CDR1 is MGHRA, CDR2 YSYEKL, per germline. This CDR3 is built from 15 residues. V was pared by 3 bases and J by 5 bases, with 8 bases of the junction left unmatched. CDR3 coding DNA: TGCGCCAGCAGCCATGGGGGACAGGGTTCCCACGAGCAGTACTTC. Translating it yields CASSHGGQGSHEQYF.

This clonotype was seen at least ten times. This chain links TRBV24-1 with TRBJ1-5; maybe TRBD1 (5 bases). Germline V lookup: CDR1 KGHDR, CDR2 SFDVKD. V lost 4 bases and J 5 bases, leaving 14 bases between the germline ends. This CDR3 is 15 amino acids long. The CDR3, as DNA: TGTGCCACCAGTGAGGCTCAGGGCAGCTATCAGCCCCAGCATTTT. Translated: CATSEAQGSYQPQHF.

There are many counts of this clonotype. The J gene is TRBJ2-1, the V gene TRBV4-1, with D possibly being TRBD2 (8 bases). The germline gives CDR1 MGHRA, CDR2 YSYEKL. The V end was cut by 3 bases, the J end by 2 bases, with 20 bases between. The CDR3 extends over 18 amino acids. The CDR3 nucleotides read TGCGCCAGCAGCCACCCAAGGGACAGCGGGGGAACCTACAATGAGCAGTTCTTC. As protein: CASSHPRDSGGTYNEQFF.

This clonotype was seen at least ten times. This chain links TRBV10-3 with TRBJ2-7; the D is unclear. The CDR3 totals 13 residues. V was shortened by 3 bases and J by 1 base, with 7 bases between the two germline ends. Germline CDR1 and CDR2: ENHRY and SYGVKD. The CDR3 region has the DNA TGTGCCATCAGTGAAGCTGGGTCCTACGAGCAGTACTTC. Its translation: CAISEAGSYEQYF.

This clonotype was recorded many times. The chain has TRBV5-6 and TRBJ1-2; 8 nucleotides agree with TRBD1. Germline V gene sequence: CDR1 SGHDT, CDR2 YYEEEE. V lost 5 bases to trimming and J lost 8 bases; unmatched junction nucleotides: 11. The CDR3 has 14 amino acids. The CDR3 loop reads CASRFGQGPSGYTF. CDR3 DNA sequence: TGTGCCAGCAGGTTTGGACAGGGACCTTCCGGCTACACCTTC.